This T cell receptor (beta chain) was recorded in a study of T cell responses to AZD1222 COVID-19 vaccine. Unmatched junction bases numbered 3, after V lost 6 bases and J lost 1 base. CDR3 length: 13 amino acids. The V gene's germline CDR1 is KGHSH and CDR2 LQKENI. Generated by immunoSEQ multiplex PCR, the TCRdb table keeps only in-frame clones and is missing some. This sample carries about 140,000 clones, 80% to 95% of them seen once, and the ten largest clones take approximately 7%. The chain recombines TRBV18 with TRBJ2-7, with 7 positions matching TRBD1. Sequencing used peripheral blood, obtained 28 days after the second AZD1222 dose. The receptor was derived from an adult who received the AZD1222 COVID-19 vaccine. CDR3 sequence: CASSPGQSYEQYF. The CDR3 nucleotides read TGTGCCAGCTCTCCGGGACAGTCCTACGAGCAGTACTTC.